Listed below are T cell receptor beta chains from one sample, sequenced in a study of shared T cell receptors in the human thymus. Data came from immunoSEQ multiplex PCR; TCRdb stores just in-frame clones and leaves some out. The data contain hundreds of thousands of clones, roughly 90% of them seen just once; the ten biggest clones take up around 0.01%. These data were also reused for a study on human thymus T cells.

The sample was thymocytes. All receptors derive from a boy in the first two years of life with a congenital heart defect. CDR3s include the opening cysteine and the closing phenylalanine or tryptophan. A D gene is named only where the DNA matches it firmly. Clone size, where shown, is once, few, many, or a class for clones that have expanded.

J gene	clone size	V gene	D gene	CDR3 protein	CDR3 DNA
TRBJ2-7	.	TRBV6-1	.	CASSGTDYEQYF	TGTGCCAGCAGTGGGACAGACTACGAGCAGTACTTC
TRBJ2-5	.	TRBV18	TRBD1	CASFTNRTGSLKTQYF	TGTGCCAGCTTCACCAACAGGACAGGGAGCCTGAAGACCCAGTACTTC
TRBJ1-5	once	TRBV6-5	.	CASSYRGGDGPQHF	TGTGCCAGCAGTTATAGGGGGGGGGACGGGCCCCAGCATTTT
TRBJ2-3	.	TRBV5-4	.	CAGQQGGTTDTQYF	TGTGCCGGCCAACAGGGTGGGACCACAGATACGCAGTATTTT
TRBJ1-5	.	TRBV27	.	CASSLSVWQKPQHF	TGTGCCAGCAGTTTATCGGTATGGCAGAAGCCCCAGCATTTT
TRBJ2-7	.	TRBV6-5	.	CASSPAPGSSYEQYF	TGTGCCAGCAGTCCGGCGCCGGGGAGCTCCTACGAGCAGTACTTC
TRBJ2-3	.	TRBV10-3	.	CAISERLASNTDTQYF	TGTGCCATCAGTGAGAGGCTAGCGAGTAACACAGATACGCAGTATTTT
TRBJ2-7	few	TRBV27	TRBD2	CASSTRGGSGYEQYF	TGTGCCAGCAGTACACGTGGCGGGAGTGGCTACGAGCAGTACTTC
TRBJ2-7	.	TRBV2	.	CASRADSYEQYF	TGTGCCAGCAGAGCCGACAGCTACGAGCAGTACTTC
TRBJ1-2	.	TRBV30	TRBD1	CAWRRDRDYGYTF	TGTGCCTGGAGGCGGGACAGAGACTATGGCTACACCTTC
TRBJ1-2	.	TRBV5-1	TRBD1	CASSLDTGGYGYTF	TGCGCCAGCAGCTTGGATACAGGGGGCTATGGCTACACCTTC
TRBJ1-4	.	TRBV15	TRBD1	CATSRNHLDREGEKLFF	TGTGCCACCAGCAGAAACCACTTGGACAGGGAGGGAGAAAAACTGTTTTTT
TRBJ2-7	few	TRBV6-1	.	CASRGGLPPQYF	TGTGCCAGCAGAGGAGGGCTCCCACCACAGTACTTC
TRBJ1-2	few	TRBV19	.	CASLPGGQNYGYTF	TGTGCCAGCCTACCGGGAGGACAGAACTATGGCTACACCTTC
TRBJ2-7	.	TRBV10-3	TRBD1	CAIRVTGFNEQYF	TGTGCCATCAGGGTGACAGGGTTCAACGAGCAGTACTTC
TRBJ2-3	.	TRBV5-1	.	CASSLAGLNSTDTQYF	TGCGCCAGCAGCTTGGCCGGTTTGAATAGCACAGATACGCAGTATTTT
TRBJ2-5	.	TRBV4-3	TRBD2	CASSHASGRAQETQYF	TGCGCCAGCAGCCATGCTAGCGGGAGGGCCCAAGAGACCCAGTACTTC
TRBJ2-7	.	TRBV28	.	CASTPGGREQYF	TGTGCCAGCACGCCCGGAGGGCGCGAGCAGTACTTC
TRBJ2-7	.	TRBV11-2	.	CASSLDVGQGIYEQYF	TGTGCCAGCAGCTTAGACGTCGGGCAGGGGATCTACGAGCAGTACTTC
TRBJ2-3	.	TRBV10-2	.	CASSEAVARADTQYF	TGCGCCAGCAGTGAGGCGGTCGCCAGAGCAGATACGCAGTATTTT
TRBJ2-2	.	TRBV6-4	.	CASSPDSPNTGELFF	TGTGCCAGCAGCCCTGACAGCCCGAACACCGGGGAGCTGTTTTTT
TRBJ2-2	.	TRBV2	TRBD1	CASSEGANPDRGRTGELFF	TGTGCCAGCAGTGAAGGAGCCAACCCGGACAGGGGGCGAACCGGGGAGCTGTTTTTT
TRBJ2-1	.	TRBV9	TRBD1	CASSVGFLWDSSYNEQFF	TGTGCCAGCAGCGTAGGTTTTTTATGGGACAGCTCCTACAATGAGCAGTTCTTC
TRBJ2-1	.	TRBV29-1	.	CSVGPGQGSYNEQFF	.
TRBJ2-3	.	TRBV7-6	TRBD2	CASSFGGRRPDTQYF	TGTGCCAGCAGCTTCGGCGGGAGACGTCCAGATACGCAGTATTTT
TRBJ2-2	once	TRBV12-5	TRBD2	CASGLELAGHTGELFF	TGTGCTAGTGGTTTGGAGCTAGCGGGACACACCGGGGAGCTGTTTTTT
TRBJ2-2	once	TRBV2	.	CASSEAPTGPGELFF	TGTGCCAGCAGTGAAGCGCCAACAGGGCCCGGGGAGCTGTTTTTT
TRBJ2-7	few	TRBV4-3	TRBD2	CASSQEGSAGGPSHEQYF	TGCGCCAGCAGCCAAGAAGGTTCAGCGGGAGGGCCTTCCCACGAGCAGTACTTC
TRBJ2-7	.	TRBV2	.	CASSDTGVLYEQYF	TGTGCCAGCAGTGATACGGGAGTTCTCTACGAGCAGTACTTC
TRBJ2-3	.	TRBV2	TRBD1	CASSGAWTGGRYTQYF	TGTGCCAGCAGCGGCGCATGGACAGGGGGCCGATATACGCAGTATTTT
TRBJ2-1	.	TRBV9	.	CASSPPGAPGCNEQFF	TGTGCCAGCAGCCCACCGGGAGCGCCCGGGTGTAATGAGCAGTTCTTC
TRBJ2-3	.	TRBV7-9	.	CASSFHLGIERVTDTQYF	TGTGCCAGCAGCTTCCATCTGGGGATTGAGCGGGTCACAGATACGCAGTATTTT
TRBJ2-7	.	TRBV11-2	.	CASSLDRWYSYEQYF	TGTGCCAGCAGCTTAGATCGGTGGTACTCCTACGAGCAGTACTTC
TRBJ2-3	.	TRBV28	TRBD2	CASSLVGTRREVGTDTQYF	TGTGCCAGCAGTTTGGTGGGGACTCGGCGGGAGGTTGGCACAGATACGCAGTATTTT
TRBJ1-1	once	TRBV4-3	.	CASRVGEGVNTEAFF	TGCGCCAGCAGAGTAGGGGAGGGGGTGAACACTGAAGCTTTCTTT
TRBJ2-7	.	TRBV4-2	TRBD2	CASSQASRSGKNSYEQYF	TGTGCCAGCAGCCAAGCTTCAAGGAGCGGGAAGAACTCCTACGAGCAGTACTTC
TRBJ2-5	.	TRBV5-1	TRBD1	CASTRGTGDEQYF	TGCGCCAGCACCCGGGGAACAGGGGATGAGCAGTACTTC
TRBJ2-7	.	TRBV7-9	.	CASTSGTGTGEQYF	.
TRBJ2-3	few	TRBV14	TRBD2	CASSQVLAGATDTQYF	TGTGCCAGCAGCCAAGTACTAGCGGGAGCGACAGATACGCAGTATTTT
TRBJ2-7	.	TRBV7-8	.	CASSLVDRILPYEQYF	TGTGCCAGCAGCTTAGTTGACAGGATACTTCCCTACGAGCAGTACTTC
TRBJ1-1	.	TRBV2	.	CASTGRGHGPMNTEAFF	TGTGCCAGCACTGGCCGCGGGCATGGGCCCATGAACACTGAAGCTTTCTTT
TRBJ2-7	.	TRBV18	.	CASSQEEGSSYEQYF	TGTGCCAGCTCCCAAGAGGAGGGGAGCTCCTACGAGCAGTACTTC
TRBJ2-2	.	TRBV6-1	.	CASSEVKGAQEGVDTGELFF	TGTGCCAGCAGTGAAGTCAAGGGGGCGCAGGAGGGAGTCGACACCGGGGAGCTGTTTTTT
TRBJ1-5	once	TRBV25-1	TRBD1	CASSAGTDDYNQPQHF	TGTGCCAGCAGTGCGGGGACAGATGACTACAATCAGCCCCAGCATTTT
TRBJ2-5	.	TRBV7-9	.	CASSLGGKTQYF	TGTGCCAGCAGCTTGGGGGGTAAGACCCAGTACTTC
TRBJ2-3	.	TRBV19	TRBD2	CASTPTSGRADTQYF	TGTGCCAGTACCCCGACTAGCGGGAGGGCAGATACGCAGTATTTT
TRBJ2-3	few	TRBV9	TRBD2	CASNEGGYTDTQYF	TGTGCCAGCAACGAGGGAGGGTACACAGATACGCAGTATTTT
TRBJ1-2	.	TRBV5-4	TRBD1	CATTPGQGGPGYTF	TGTGCCACCACGCCGGGACAGGGGGGGCCTGGCTACACCTTC
TRBJ1-3	.	TRBV6-6	TRBD1	CASSYSGQGARNTIYF	TGTGCCAGCAGTTACTCGGGACAGGGGGCAAGAAACACCATATATTTT
TRBJ2-7	.	TRBV5-4	TRBD2	CASSWTGTSGRAEVPEQYF	TGTGCCAGCAGCTGGACCGGGACTAGCGGGAGGGCAGAGGTGCCCGAGCAGTACTTC
TRBJ2-3	.	TRBV28	.	CASSSPEEGTDTQYF	TGTGCCAGCAGTTCCCCCGAGGAGGGCACAGATACGCAGTATTTT
TRBJ2-7	.	TRBV7-8	.	CASSFLGRETYEQYF	TGTGCCAGCAGCTTTCTTGGCCGGGAGACCTACGAGCAGTACTTC
TRBJ2-5	.	TRBV29-1	TRBD2	CSAPFGREETQYF	TGCAGCGCCCCCTTCGGGAGGGAGGAGACCCAGTACTTC
TRBJ2-3	.	TRBV9	TRBD1	CASSVGSDRGWWTDTQYF	TGTGCCAGCAGCGTAGGTAGTGACAGGGGATGGTGGACAGATACGCAGTATTTT
TRBJ1-2	.	TRBV30	.	CAWNPPRASADGYTF	TGTGCCTGGAACCCCCCGCGGGCATCGGCGGATGGCTACACCTTC
TRBJ2-1	.	TRBV12-5	.	CASGLGQVASYNEQFF	TGTGCTAGTGGTTTGGGACAGGTAGCCTCCTACAATGAGCAGTTCTTC
TRBJ1-5	.	TRBV5-6	TRBD1	CASSLGTGVNQPQHF	TGTGCCAGCAGCTTGGGGACAGGGGTCAATCAGCCCCAGCATTTT
TRBJ2-7	.	TRBV14	.	CASSHRGEQYF	TGTGCCAGCAGCCACAGGGGCGAGCAGTACTTC
TRBJ2-1	.	TRBV11-3	TRBD1	CASSPGTGTYNEQFF	TGTGCCAGCAGCCCAGGGACAGGGACCTACAATGAGCAGTTCTTC